What follows are 18 T cell receptor beta chains derived from one specimen sequenced in a study of post-analysis software for immune sequencing data. Findings and caveats of the study: With TRBV5-6, TRBV5-1 and TRBV20-1 included, a handful of TRBV segments were more frequent in patients than in controls.

The library was made from cDNA and included unique molecular identifiers. TCRdb redid the calling of the PCR reads with MiXCR, one entry per CDR3 protein. This table has 170,000 or so distinct CDR3 sequences, 25% to 35% appearing once. No antigen has been identified for these receptors. Sequencing was carried out using blood. Source of these receptors: a girl aged 5-17 years with multiple sclerosis.

This clonotype came up many times. The rearrangement joins TRBV5-1 to TRBJ2-1, with D hard to call. CDR1 is SGHRS and CDR2 is YFSETQ in the germline V gene. Trimming stripped 8 bases from V and 7 bases from J, with 19 bases between. This CDR3 spans 14 amino acids. The CDR3 nucleotides are TGCGCCAGTACTCCAGGAAGAAGCACAAATGAGCAGTTCTTC. As protein: CASTPGRSTNEQFF.

On this clonotype itself: This may arise from a read error, as a much more abundant clone is one base away. The chain couples TRBV7-2 to TRBJ2-7, with 7 positions matching TRBD2. The CDR3 is 13 residues long. V was clipped by 5 bases and J by 7 bases; unmatched bases: 8. CDR1 is SGHTA and CDR2 is FQGNSA in the germline V gene. The CDR3 DNA sequence: TGTGCCAGCAGCCGCGGGAGAGGGAATGAGCAGTACTTC. As protein: CASSRGRGNEQYF.

The V call is TRBV7-2, the J call TRBJ1-1; possibly TRBD1 for D (5 bases). V lost 8 bases and J lost 4, with 14 bases in between. CDR1 is SGHTA, CDR2 FQGNSA, per germline. The CDR3 is 13 amino acids. The CDR3 here is CASCSGGSTEAFF. The CDR3 DNA reads TGTGCCAGCTGTTCGGGGGGGAGCACTGAAGCTTTCTTT.

This clonotype has only one observation. The CDR3 carries no conserved terminal phenylalanine or tryptophan, so it likely arises from a read error. This chain uses TRBV5-6 with TRBJ1-1; 7 bases agree with TRBD1. The germline V gene has CDR1 SGHDT and CDR2 YYEEEE. V lost 4 bases to trimming and J lost 1 base; unmatched junction nucleotides: 4. The CDR3 is 14 amino acids. CDR3 protein: CASSQGQPNTEAFL. DNA of the CDR3: TGTGCCAGCAGCCAGGGACAGCCGAACACTGAAGCTTTCCTT.

This clonotype was recorded a few times. The chain combines TRBV7-2 with TRBJ1-5; D gene unclear. The CDR3 length is 13 residues. CDR1 and CDR2 (germline): SGHTA, FQGNSA. V was pared by 5 bases and J by 5 bases, with 10 bases between. The CDR3 coding sequence is TGTGCCAGCAGCATCAGCATGGATCAGCCCCAGCATTTT. Translated: CASSISMDQPQHF. The full variable domain, rest sourced from reference TRBV7-2 and TRBJ1-5, is GAGVSQSPSNKVTEKGKDVELRCDPISGHTALYWYRQSLGQGLEFLIYFQGNSAPDKSGLPSDRFSAERTGGSVSTLTIQRTQQEDSAVYLCASSISMDQPQHFGDGTRLSIL.

The table lists this clonotype with a few counts. The chain uses TRBV5-1 and TRBJ2-5, with a tentative D call TRBD2 (5 bases). Trimming cost V 2 bases and J 3 bases, with 14 bases left between them. Germline lookup yields CDR1 SGHRS and CDR2 YFSETQ. The CDR3 spans 15 residues. CDR3 DNA: TGCGCCAGCAGCTTTGAAGGGAGCCCCAAAGAGACCCAGTACTTC. This sequence encodes CASSFEGSPKETQYF.

With respect to this clonotype: Relative to the germline gene, one junction end is altered; a read error may explain this. The chain couples TRBV5-6 to TRBJ1-5; D gene uncertain. The CDR3 runs to 14 residues. Germline values: CDR1 SGHDT, CDR2 YYEEEE. In DNA, the CDR3 is TGTGCTAGCAGCACCATGGCGGCTGGGCAGCCCCAGCATTTT. Protein: CASSTMAAGQPQHF. Full variable domain (rest looked up from reference TRBV5-6 and TRBJ1-5): DAGVTQSPTHLIKTRGQQVTLRCSPKSGHDTVSWYQQALGQGPQFIFQYYEEEERQRGNFPDRFSGHQFPNYSSELNVNALLLGDSALYLCASSTMAAGQPQHFGDGTRLSIL.

This chain joins TRBV20-1 and TRBJ2-2; 12 bases are a match to TRBD2. After removal of 3 bases from V and 5 bases from J, the junction contained 1 base not matched to a gene. The CDR3 extends over 14 amino acids. Germline lookup yields CDR1 DFQATT and CDR2 SNEGSKA (reference sequence). The CDR3 sequence: CSARTSGSTGELFF. DNA for the CDR3: TGCAGTGCTAGGACTAGCGGGAGTACCGGGGAGCTGTTTTTT.

With respect to this clonotype: This may stem from a read error, because a much larger clone lies one nucleotide away. This chain uses TRBV27 with TRBJ1-2; tentatively, D is TRBD1 (5 bases). CDR3 length equals 14 residues. CDR1 and CDR2 from the germline V gene are MNHEY and SMNVEV (reference sequence). DNA for the CDR3: TGTGTCAGCAGTTTGGGGGTGGCGCCTTATGGCTACACCTTC. Residues: CVSSLGVAPYGYTF.

This clonotype was found many times. The rearrangement joins TRBV24-1 to TRBJ2-3; no definite D call. Germline-derived CDR1 and CDR2 are KGHDR and SFDVKD. Trimming cost V 5 bases and J 3 bases, with 2 bases left between them. The CDR3 spans 11 residues. The CDR3 sequence is CATSGTDTQYF. CDR3 in DNA: TGTGCCACCAGTGGGACAGATACGCAGTATTTT.

This clonotype was seen ten or more times. CDR3 in amino acids: CATGLDSYNEQFF. The CDR3 region has the DNA TGTGCCACGGGACTTGATTCCTACAATGAGCAGTTCTTC. The V and J genes are TRBV6-6 and TRBJ2-1; tentative D call: TRBD2 (6 bases). The CDR3 covers 13 residues. Germline V CDR1 and CDR2: MNHNY, SVGAGI (reference sequence). V was pared by 10 bases and J by 1 base, with 11 bases between.

This clonotype was counted ten times or more. V is TRBV5-1 and J is TRBJ2-7; maybe TRBD1 (5 bases). Trimming stripped 0 bases from V and 3 bases from J, with 16 bases between. The germline CDR1 and CDR2 sequences are SGHRS and YFSETQ. There are 16 residues in the CDR3. CDR3 residues: CASSLEVAVTGYEQYF. DNA of the CDR3: TGCGCCAGCAGCTTGGAAGTCGCCGTTACAGGCTACGAGCAGTACTTC.

V usage is TRBV20-1 and J usage is TRBJ2-7, with D hard to call. The CDR3 is 13 residues long. Per the germline V gene, CDR1 is DFQATT and CDR2 is SNEGSKA (reference sequence). V shed 3 bases and J shed 0 bases, with 9 bases lying between them. This chain's CDR3 is CSASQWSSYEQYF. The CDR3 DNA sequence: TGCAGTGCTAGCCAGTGGTCCTCCTACGAGCAGTACTTC.

As concerns this clonotype: A much bigger clone sits one base away, suggesting this may be a read error. The chain carries TRBV4-2 and TRBJ2-5, with TRBD2 matching 10 bases. In germline, CDR1 is LGHNA, CDR2 YNFKEQ. CDR3 size: 16 residues. The CDR3 sequence is CACSRKGLAGEWEQYF. In DNA form, the CDR3 reads TGTGCCTGCAGCCGAAAGGGGCTAGCGGGAGAGTGGGAGCAGTACTTC.

The chain couples TRBV29-1 to TRBJ2-1; tentative D call: TRBD1 (6 bases). Trimming cost V 4 bases and J 12 bases, with 16 bases left between them. Per the germline V gene, CDR1 is SQVTM and CDR2 is ANQGSEA. The CDR3 is 12 residues long. CDR3 region: CSVGGLLKGQFF. CDR3 nucleotides: TGCAGCGTTGGGGGGCTATTAAAGGGGCAGTTCTTC.

The V gene is TRBV3-1, the J gene TRBJ2-7; D unclear. Deletions cut 0 bases from V and 0 bases from J, with 12 bases between. The CDR3 runs 16 residues. CDR1 is LGHDT and CDR2 is YNNKEL in the germline V gene (reference sequence). CDR3 nucleotides: TGTGCCAGCAGCCAAGACCAGGCGTACCCCTCCTACGAGCAGTACTTC. Protein sequence: CASSQDQAYPSYEQYF.

This chain uses TRBV7-9 with TRBJ2-5; 9 nucleotides agree with TRBD1. The J call could be wrong; TRBJ2-7 is a better fit for the DNA end. The CDR3 contains 15 residues. Germline V gene sequence: CDR1 SEHNR, CDR2 FQNEAQ (reference sequence). The CDR3 sequence is CASTQYRDRDNEQYF. The CDR3 DNA sequence: TGTGCCAGCACCCAATACCGGGACAGGGACAACGAGCAGTACTTC.

The chain couples TRBV18 to TRBJ1-5; D is uncertain. Trimming removed 2 bases at V and 6 bases at J, with 8 bases between. The CDR3 is 13 amino acids. Germline-derived CDR1 and CDR2 are KGHSH and LQKENI. The CDR3 is CASSPLTSQPQHF. In nucleotides, the CDR3 is TGTGCCAGCTCACCATTGACGTCTCAGCCCCAGCATTTT.